The 2 T cell receptor beta chains in this list originate from one sample, sequenced in a study of cytomegalovirus exposure and HLA in healthy donors. The study ran its PCR with 60 Vbeta and 13 Jbeta primers. TCRdb's copy holds only in-frame clones and misses some; the assay was immunoSEQ multiplex PCR. The sample gives about 260,000 clones, about 83% of which show up once; approximately 2% is in the top ten. The sequenced sample was PBMCs. These receptors all come from a woman aged 40 to 50 in good health and CMV-seropositive.

This sequence joins TRBV19 and TRBJ2-2; no firm D call. V lost 3 bases and J 3 bases, leaving 8 bases between the germline ends. The length of the CDR3 is 14 residues. CDR1 and CDR2 (germline): LNHDA, SQIVND (reference sequence). The CDR3 is CASSMQADTGELFF. The CDR3 region has the DNA TGTGCCAGTAGTATGCAGGCCGACACCGGGGAGCTGTTTTTT.

The J gene is TRBJ2-1, the V gene TRBV29-1, with no clear D. This CDR3 region has 15 residues. The germline CDR1 and CDR2 sequences are SQVTM and ANQGSEA. V was shortened by 6 bases and J by 4 bases, with 19 bases between the two germline ends. The CDR3 bases are TGCAGCGTCCAGCGTGATCCCGCTTTATACAATGAGCAGTTCTTC. Its translation is CSVQRDPALYNEQFF.